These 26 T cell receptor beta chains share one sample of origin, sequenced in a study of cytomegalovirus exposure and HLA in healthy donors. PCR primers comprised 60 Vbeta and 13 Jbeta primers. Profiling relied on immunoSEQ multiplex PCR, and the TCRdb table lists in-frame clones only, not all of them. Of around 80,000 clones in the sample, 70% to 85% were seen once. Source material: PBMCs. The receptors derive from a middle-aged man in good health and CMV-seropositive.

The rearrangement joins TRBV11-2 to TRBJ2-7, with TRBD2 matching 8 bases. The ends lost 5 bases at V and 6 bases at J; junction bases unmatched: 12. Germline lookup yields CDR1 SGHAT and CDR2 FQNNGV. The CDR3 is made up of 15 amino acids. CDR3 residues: CASSLPGGGLPEQYF. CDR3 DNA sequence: TGTGCCAGCAGCCTACCGGGCGGGGGGCTTCCCGAGCAGTACTTC. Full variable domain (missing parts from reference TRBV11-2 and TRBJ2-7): EAGVAQSPRYKIIEKRQSVAFWCNPISGHATLYWYQQILGQGPKLLIQFQNNGVVDDSQLPKDRFSAERLKGVDSTLKIQPAKLEDSAVYLCASSLPGGGLPEQYFGPGTRLTVT.

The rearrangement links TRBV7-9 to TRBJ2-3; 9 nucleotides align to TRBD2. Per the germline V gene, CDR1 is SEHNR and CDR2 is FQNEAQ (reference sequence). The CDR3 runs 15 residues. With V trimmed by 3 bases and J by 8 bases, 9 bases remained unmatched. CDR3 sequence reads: CASSFAIAGVVTQYF. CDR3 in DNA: TGTGCCAGCAGCTTCGCGATAGCGGGAGTGGTTACGCAGTATTTT.

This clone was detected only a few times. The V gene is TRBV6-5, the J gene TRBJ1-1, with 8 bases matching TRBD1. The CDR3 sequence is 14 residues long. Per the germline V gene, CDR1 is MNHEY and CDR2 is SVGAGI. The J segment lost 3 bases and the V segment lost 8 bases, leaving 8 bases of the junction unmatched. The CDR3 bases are TGTGCCAGCCTACCACAGGGGGGACACACTGAAGCTTTCTTT. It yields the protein CASLPQGGHTEAFF.

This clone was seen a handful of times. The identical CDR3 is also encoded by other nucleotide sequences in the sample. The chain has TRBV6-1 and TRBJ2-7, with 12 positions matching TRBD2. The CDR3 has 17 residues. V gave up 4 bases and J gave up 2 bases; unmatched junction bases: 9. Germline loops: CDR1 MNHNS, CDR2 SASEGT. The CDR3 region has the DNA TGTGCCAGCAGTGCACCAAGGACTAGCGGGGACCCCTACGAGCAGTACTTC. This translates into CASSAPRTSGDPYEQYF.

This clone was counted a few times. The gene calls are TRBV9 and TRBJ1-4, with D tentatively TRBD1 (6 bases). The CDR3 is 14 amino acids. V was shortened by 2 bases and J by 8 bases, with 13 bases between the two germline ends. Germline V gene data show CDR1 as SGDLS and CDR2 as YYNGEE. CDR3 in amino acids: CASSVGGAEEKLFF. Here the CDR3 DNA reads TGTGCCAGCAGCGTGGGGGGGGCGGAGGAAAAACTGTTTTTT.

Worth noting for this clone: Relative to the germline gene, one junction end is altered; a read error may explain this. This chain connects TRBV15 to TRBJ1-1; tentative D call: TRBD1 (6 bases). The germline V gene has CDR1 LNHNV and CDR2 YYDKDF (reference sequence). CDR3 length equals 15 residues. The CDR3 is CATSRPGTGNAEAFF. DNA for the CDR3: TGTGCCACCAGCAGGCCCGGAACAGGGAACGCTGAAGCTTTCTTT.

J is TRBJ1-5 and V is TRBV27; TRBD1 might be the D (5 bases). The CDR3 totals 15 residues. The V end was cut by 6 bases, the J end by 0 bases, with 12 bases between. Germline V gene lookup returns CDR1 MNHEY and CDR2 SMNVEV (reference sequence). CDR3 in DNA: TGTGCCAGCAGCTCTAGACAGTATAGCAATCAGCCCCAGCATTTT. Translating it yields CASSSRQYSNQPQHF.

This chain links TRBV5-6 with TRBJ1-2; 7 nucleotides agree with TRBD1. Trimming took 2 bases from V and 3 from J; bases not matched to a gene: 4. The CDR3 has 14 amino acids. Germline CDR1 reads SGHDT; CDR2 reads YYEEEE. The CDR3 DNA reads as TGTGCCAGCAGCTTACCGGGACAGTACTATGGCTACACCTTC. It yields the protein CASSLPGQYYGYTF.

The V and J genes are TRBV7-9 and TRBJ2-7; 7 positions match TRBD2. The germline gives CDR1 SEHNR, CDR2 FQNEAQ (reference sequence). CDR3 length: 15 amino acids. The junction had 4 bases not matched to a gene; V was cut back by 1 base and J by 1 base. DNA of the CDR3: TGTGCCAGCAGCTTAGACGGGAGGAGTTCCTACGAGCAGTACTTC. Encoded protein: CASSLDGRSSYEQYF.

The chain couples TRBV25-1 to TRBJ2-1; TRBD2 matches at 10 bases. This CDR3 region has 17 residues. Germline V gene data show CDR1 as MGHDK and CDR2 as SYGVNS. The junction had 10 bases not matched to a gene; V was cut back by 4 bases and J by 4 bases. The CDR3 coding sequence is TGTGCCAGCAGTGCAATTAATAGCGGGGGGTTTTACAATGAGCAGTTCTTC. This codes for CASSAINSGGFYNEQFF.

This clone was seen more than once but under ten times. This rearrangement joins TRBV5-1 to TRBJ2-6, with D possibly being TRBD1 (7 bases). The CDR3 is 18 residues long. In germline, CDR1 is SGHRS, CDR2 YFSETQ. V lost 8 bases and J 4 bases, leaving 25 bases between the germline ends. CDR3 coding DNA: TGCGCCAGTCGTACGAAGACAGGGAGGTCGGAAGGGGCCAACGTCCTGACTTTC. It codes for CASRTKTGRSEGANVLTF.

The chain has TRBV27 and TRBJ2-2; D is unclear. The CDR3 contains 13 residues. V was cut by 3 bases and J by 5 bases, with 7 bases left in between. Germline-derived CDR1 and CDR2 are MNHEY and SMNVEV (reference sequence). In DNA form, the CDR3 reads TGTGCCAGCAGTTTGACGGAGACCGGGGAGCTGTTTTTT. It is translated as CASSLTETGELFF.

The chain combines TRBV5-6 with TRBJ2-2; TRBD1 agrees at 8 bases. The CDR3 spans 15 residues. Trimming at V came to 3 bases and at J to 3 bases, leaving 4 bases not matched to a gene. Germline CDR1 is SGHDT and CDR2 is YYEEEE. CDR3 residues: CASSSLTGDTGELFF. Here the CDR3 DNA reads TGTGCCAGCAGCTCCCTGACAGGGGACACCGGGGAGCTGTTTTTT.

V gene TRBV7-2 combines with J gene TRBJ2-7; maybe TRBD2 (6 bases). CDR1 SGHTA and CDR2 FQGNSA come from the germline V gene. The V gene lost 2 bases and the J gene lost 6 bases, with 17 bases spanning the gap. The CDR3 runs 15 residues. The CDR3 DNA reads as TGTGCCAGCAGCTTATCACCCGGGGGTTACGCCGAGCAGTACTTC. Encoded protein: CASSLSPGGYAEQYF.

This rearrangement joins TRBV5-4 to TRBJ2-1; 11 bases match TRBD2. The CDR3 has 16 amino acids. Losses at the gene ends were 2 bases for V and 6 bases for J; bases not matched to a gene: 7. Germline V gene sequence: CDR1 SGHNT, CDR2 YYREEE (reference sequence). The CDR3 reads CASSFMVAGGFNEQFF. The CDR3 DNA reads TGTGCCAGCAGCTTTATGGTAGCGGGGGGGTTCAATGAGCAGTTCTTC.

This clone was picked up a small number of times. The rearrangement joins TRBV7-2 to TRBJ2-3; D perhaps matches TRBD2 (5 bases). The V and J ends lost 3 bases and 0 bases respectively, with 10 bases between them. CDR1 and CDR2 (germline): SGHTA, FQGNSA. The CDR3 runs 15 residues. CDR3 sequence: CASSFSAASTDTQYF. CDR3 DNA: TGTGCCAGCAGCTTCTCAGCGGCTAGCACAGATACGCAGTATTTT. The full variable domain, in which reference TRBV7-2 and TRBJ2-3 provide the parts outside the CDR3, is GAGVSQSPSNKVTEKGKDVELRCDPISGHTALYWYRQSLGQGLEFLIYFQGNSAPDKSGLPSDRFSAERTGGSVSTLTIQRTQQEDSAVYLCASSFSAASTDTQYFGPGTRLTVL.

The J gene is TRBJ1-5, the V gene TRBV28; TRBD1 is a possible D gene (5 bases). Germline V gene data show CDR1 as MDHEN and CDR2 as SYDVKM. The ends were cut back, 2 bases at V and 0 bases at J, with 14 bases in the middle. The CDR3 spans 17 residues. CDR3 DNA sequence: TGTGCCAGCAGTTTAATCAGGGCTCTAATTAGCAATCAGCCCCAGCATTTT. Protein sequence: CASSLIRALISNQPQHF. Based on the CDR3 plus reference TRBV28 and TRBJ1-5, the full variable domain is DVKVTQSSRYLVKRTGEKVFLECVQDMDHENMFWYRQDPGLGLRLIYFSYDVKMKEKGDIPEGYSVSREKKERFSLILESASTNQTSMYLCASSLIRALISNQPQHFGDGTRLSIL.

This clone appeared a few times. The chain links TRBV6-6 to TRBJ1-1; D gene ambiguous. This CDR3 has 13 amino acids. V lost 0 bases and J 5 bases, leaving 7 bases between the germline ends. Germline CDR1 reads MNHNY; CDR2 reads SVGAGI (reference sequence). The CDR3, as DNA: TGTGCCAGCAGTTACTCTGAGGATACTGAAGCTTTCTTT. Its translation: CASSYSEDTEAFF.

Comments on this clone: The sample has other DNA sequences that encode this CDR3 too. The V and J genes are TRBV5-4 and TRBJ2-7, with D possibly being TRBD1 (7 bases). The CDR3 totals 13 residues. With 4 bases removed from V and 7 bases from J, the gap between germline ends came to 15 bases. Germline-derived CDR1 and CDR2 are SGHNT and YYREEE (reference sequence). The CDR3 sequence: CASSLQGGLEQYF. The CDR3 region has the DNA TGTGCCAGCAGCCTCCAGGGGGGTTTGGAGCAGTACTTC.

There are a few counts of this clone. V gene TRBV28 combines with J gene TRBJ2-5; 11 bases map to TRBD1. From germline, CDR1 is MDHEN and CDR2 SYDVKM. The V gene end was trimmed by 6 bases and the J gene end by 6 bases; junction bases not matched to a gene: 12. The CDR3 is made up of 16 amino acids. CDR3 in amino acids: CASSRQRTGGGKTQYF. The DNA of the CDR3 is TGTGCCAGCAGCAGACAAAGGACAGGGGGCGGGAAGACCCAGTACTTC.

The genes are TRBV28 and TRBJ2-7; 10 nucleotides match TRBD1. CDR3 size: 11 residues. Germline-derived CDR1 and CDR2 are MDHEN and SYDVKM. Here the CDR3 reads CTGQGAYEQYF. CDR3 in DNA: TGTACCGGACAGGGGGCCTACGAGCAGTACTTC.

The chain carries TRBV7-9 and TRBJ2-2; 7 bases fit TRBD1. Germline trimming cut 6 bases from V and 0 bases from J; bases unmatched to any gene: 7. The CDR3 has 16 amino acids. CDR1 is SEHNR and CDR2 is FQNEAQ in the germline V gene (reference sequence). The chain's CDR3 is CASSPTGFSNTGELFF. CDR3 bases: TGTGCCAGCAGTCCGACAGGGTTTTCGAACACCGGGGAGCTGTTTTTT.

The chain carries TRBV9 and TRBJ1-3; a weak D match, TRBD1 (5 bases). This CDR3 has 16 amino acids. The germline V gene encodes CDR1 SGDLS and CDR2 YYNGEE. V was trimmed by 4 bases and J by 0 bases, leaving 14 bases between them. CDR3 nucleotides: TGTGCCAGCAGCTCCCGCGGACAAACCTCTGGAAACACCATATATTTT. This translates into CASSSRGQTSGNTIYF.

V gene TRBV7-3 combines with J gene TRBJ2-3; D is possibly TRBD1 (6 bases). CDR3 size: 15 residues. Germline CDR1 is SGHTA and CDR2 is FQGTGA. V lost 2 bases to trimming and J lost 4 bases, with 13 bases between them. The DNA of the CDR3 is TGTGCCAGCAGCTTATCAGGGGTCGGGTCAGATACGCAGTATTTT. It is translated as CASSLSGVGSDTQYF.

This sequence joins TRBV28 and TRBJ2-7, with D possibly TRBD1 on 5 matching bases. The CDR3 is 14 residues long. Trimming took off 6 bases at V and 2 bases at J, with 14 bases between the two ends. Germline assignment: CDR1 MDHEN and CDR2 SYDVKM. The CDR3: CASSLWGRTYEQYF. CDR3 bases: TGTGCCAGCAGCTTGTGGGGCAGGACCTACGAGCAGTACTTC. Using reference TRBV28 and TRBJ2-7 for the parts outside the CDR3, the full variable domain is DVKVTQSSRYLVKRTGEKVFLECVQDMDHENMFWYRQDPGLGLRLIYFSYDVKMKEKGDIPEGYSVSREKKERFSLILESASTNQTSMYLCASSLWGRTYEQYFGPGTRLTVT.

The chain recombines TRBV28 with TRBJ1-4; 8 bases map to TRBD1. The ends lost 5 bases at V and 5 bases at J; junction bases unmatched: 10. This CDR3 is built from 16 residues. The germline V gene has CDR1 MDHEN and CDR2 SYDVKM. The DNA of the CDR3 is TGTGCCAGCAGTCCCCGGACAGGGTTTAAGAATGAAAAACTGTTTTTT. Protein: CASSPRTGFKNEKLFF.